Detailed here is one T cell receptor beta chain. The table came from immunoSEQ multiplex PCR; TCRdb's copy has only in-frame clones and leaves some out. Of about 1 million clones listed, about 70% were seen once; the top ten hold approximately 1.5%. This entry comes from a study of shared clonotypes between healthy human individuals. The CDR3 is made up of 14 amino acids. Trimming cost V 6 bases and J 7 bases, with 18 bases left between them. Germline CDR1 and CDR2: MGHRA and YSYEKL. The sequence derives from a man between 18 and 35 years old in good health. The specimen sequenced was memory CD4+ T cells sorted from blood. The subset was: CD45RA-negative fraction. This sequence joins TRBV4-1 and TRBJ1-2, with D perhaps TRBD1 (5 bases). CDR3 residues: CASSKGSSGSGYTF. DNA for the CDR3: TGCGCCAGCAGTAAGGGGTCATCGGGGAGTGGCTACACCTTC.